This record looks at one T cell receptor beta chain sequence and its context. Its cognate antigen is unknown. V trimming: 1 base; J trimming: 4 bases; junction bases outside the gene matches: 6. CDR3 size: 16 residues. Germline V gene sequence: CDR1 LNHNV, CDR2 YYDKDF (reference sequence). This record belongs to a study of T-cell reconstitution after alpha-beta-depleted transplantation in children. Points from the study as a whole: T-cell numbers and diversity, one year after transplant, stemmed largely from T cells that were newly produced. Surviving recipient cells, namely T cells and thymic progenitors, were the source of high day-60 TCRbeta diversity in some patients. The origin of alpha-beta T cells about two months after transplant was reportedly several hundred expanded graft clones.

For TCRbeta, the library was prepared with unique molecular identifiers. Each CDR3 protein gets one entry after TCRdb re-called the PCR reads with MiXCR. The sample includes 450,000 to 700,000 distinct CDR3 sequences, over 20% of them seen just once. The sequence was obtained from a boy under three years old with Wiskott-Aldrich syndrome, due to receive a stem cell transplant. The specimen comprised PBMCs, sampled before TCRalphabeta/CD19-depleted stem cell transplant. V usage is TRBV15 and J usage is TRBJ2-7; 11 bases agree with TRBD2. DNA of the CDR3: TGTGCCACCAGCAGAGGCACTAGCGGGAGTAAATACGAGCAGTACTTC. Encoded protein: CATSRGTSGSKYEQYF.